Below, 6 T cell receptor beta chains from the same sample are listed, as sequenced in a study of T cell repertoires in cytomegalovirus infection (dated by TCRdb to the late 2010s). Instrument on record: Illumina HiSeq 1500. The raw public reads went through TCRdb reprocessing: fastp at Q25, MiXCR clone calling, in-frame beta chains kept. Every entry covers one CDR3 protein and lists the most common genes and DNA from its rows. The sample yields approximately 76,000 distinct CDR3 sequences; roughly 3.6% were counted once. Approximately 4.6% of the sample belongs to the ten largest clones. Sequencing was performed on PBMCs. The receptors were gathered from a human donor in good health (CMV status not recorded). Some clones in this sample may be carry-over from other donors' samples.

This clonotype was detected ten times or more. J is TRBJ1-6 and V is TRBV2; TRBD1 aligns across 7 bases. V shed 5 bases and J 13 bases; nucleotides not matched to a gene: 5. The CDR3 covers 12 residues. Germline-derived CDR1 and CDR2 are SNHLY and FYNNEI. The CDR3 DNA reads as TGTGCCAGCAGTCCCCAACAGGGGCCCCTCCACTTT. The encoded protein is CASSPQQGPLHF.

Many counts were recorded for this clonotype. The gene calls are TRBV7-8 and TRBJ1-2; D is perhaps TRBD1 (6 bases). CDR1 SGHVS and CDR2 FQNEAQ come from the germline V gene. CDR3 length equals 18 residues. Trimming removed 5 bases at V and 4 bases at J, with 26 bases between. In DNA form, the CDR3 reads TGTGCCAGCAGCCCCGTGAGGGCAGGGAGGGGGTCGGGCTATGGCTACACCTTC. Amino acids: CASSPVRAGRGSGYGYTF.

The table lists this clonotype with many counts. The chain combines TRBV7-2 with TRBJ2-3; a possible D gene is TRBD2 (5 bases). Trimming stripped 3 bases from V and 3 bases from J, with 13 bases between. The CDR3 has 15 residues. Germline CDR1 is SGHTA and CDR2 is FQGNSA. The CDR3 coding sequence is TGTGCCAGCAGCTTTCTAGCACGAAGAACAGATACGCAGTATTTT. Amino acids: CASSFLARRTDTQYF.

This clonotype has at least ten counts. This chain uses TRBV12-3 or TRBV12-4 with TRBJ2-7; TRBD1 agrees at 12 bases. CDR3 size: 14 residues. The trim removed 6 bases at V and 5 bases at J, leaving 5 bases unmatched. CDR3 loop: CASRGQGAHHEQYF. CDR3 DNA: TGTGCCAGCAGGGGACAGGGGGCGCACCACGAGCAGTACTTC.

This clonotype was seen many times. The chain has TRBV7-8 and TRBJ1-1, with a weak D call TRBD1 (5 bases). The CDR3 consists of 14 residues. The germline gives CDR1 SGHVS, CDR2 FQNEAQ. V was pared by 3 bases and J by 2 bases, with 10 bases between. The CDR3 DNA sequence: TGTGCCAGCAGCTTCCAGGGAAGTAACACTGAAGCTTTCTTT. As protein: CASSFQGSNTEAFF.

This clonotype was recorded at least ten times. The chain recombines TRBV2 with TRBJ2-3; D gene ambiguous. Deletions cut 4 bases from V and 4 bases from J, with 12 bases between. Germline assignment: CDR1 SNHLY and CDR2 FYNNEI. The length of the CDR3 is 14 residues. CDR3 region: CASSVRDWADTQYF. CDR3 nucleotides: TGTGCCAGCAGTGTTAGGGATTGGGCAGATACGCAGTATTTT.